The 31 T cell receptor beta chains below all came from one sample that was sequenced in a study of blood T cell repertoires in COVID-19. Produced via immunoSEQ multiplex PCR; TCRdb's table is partial and in-frame only. Of 200,000 to 300,000 clones listed, approximately 88% were seen once; the top ten hold around 2.5%. Material for sequencing was PBMCs or T cells enriched from blood (not recorded which). The receptors come from a woman aged 40 to 50 with acute COVID-19.

The rearrangement uses TRBV6-4 and TRBJ2-7; 10 nucleotides line up with TRBD2. The CDR3 is 15 residues long. Losses at the gene ends were 10 bases for V and 6 bases for J; bases not matched to a gene: 15. Germline assignment: CDR1 MRHNA and CDR2 SNTAGT. CDR3 loop: CAIRTAAGGPGEQYV. CDR3 nucleotide sequence: TGTGCCATACGGACAGCAGCGGGAGGGCCTGGCGAGCAGTACGTC.

The chain carries TRBV6-2 or TRBV6-3 and TRBJ1-5, with 7 nucleotides matching TRBD1. The germline V gene encodes CDR1 MNHEY and CDR2 SVGEGT. With 2 bases clipped from V and 6 bases from J, the junction kept 10 bases outside the gene matches. The CDR3 covers 16 residues. The CDR3 protein is CASSYGLNRGVQPQHF. The CDR3 bases are TGTGCCAGCAGTTACGGTTTGAACAGGGGCGTTCAGCCCCAGCATTTT.

The V gene is TRBV29-1, the J gene TRBJ2-1, with 7 bases identical to TRBD1. Germline CDR1 and CDR2: SQVTM and ANQGSEA. The CDR3 runs 15 residues. The ends lost 0 bases at V and 8 bases at J; junction bases unmatched: 10. CDR3 sequence (DNA): TGCAGCGTTGAAGATGGCGGACAGACAGGGTATGAGCAGTTCTTC. Its protein product is CSVEDGGQTGYEQFF.

The chain carries TRBV30 and TRBJ2-5, with no clear D. CDR1 GTSNPN and CDR2 SVGIG come from the germline V gene (reference sequence). This CDR3 is 13 amino acids long. V was trimmed by 4 bases and J by 2 bases, leaving 11 bases between them. The CDR3 sequence is CAWTGSSQETQYF. CDR3 coding DNA: TGTGCCTGGACAGGCAGTTCTCAAGAGACCCAGTACTTC.

This clone was recorded only once. This chain connects TRBV7-8 to TRBJ2-2; the match to TRBD1 covers 7 bases. Trimming removed 1 base from V and 5 bases from J; junction bases left unmatched: 10. The CDR3 is 17 residues long. The germline CDR1 and CDR2 sequences are SGHVS and FQNEAQ. CDR3 in DNA: TGTGCCAGCAGCTTAGTGGGTCCGACAGGGCCGACCGGGGAGCTGTTTTTT. Amino acid sequence: CASSLVGPTGPTGELFF. The complete variable domain, with remaining parts taken from reference TRBV7-8 and TRBJ2-2, reads GAGVSQSPRYKVAKRGQDVALRCDPISGHVSLFWYQQALGQGPEFLTYFQNEAQLDKSGLPSDRFFAERPEGSVSTLKIQRTQQEDSAVYLCASSLVGPTGPTGELFFGEGSRLTVL.

The rearrangement uses TRBV27 and TRBJ1-2; D is unclear. This CDR3 has 16 residues. V shed 8 bases and J shed 1 base, with 20 bases lying between them. Germline CDR1 is MNHEY and CDR2 is SMNVEV (reference sequence). The CDR3: CASRRKSDIFNYGYTF. DNA of the CDR3: TGTGCCAGCCGCCGAAAGTCCGACATCTTTAACTATGGCTACACCTTC.

The chain is built from TRBV29-1 and TRBJ2-3; tentatively, D is TRBD2 (6 bases). This CDR3 comprises 12 residues. V lost 7 bases to trimming and J lost 6 bases, with 14 bases between them. CDR1 and CDR2 from the germline V gene are SQVTM and ANQGSEA. The CDR3 region has the DNA TGCAGCGCAAGACCGGGGGAGGATACGCAGTATTTT. It specifies CSARPGEDTQYF.

The chain employs TRBV5-4 and TRBJ1-1; TRBD1 might be the D (5 bases). Germline V CDR1 and CDR2: SGHNT, YYREEE (reference sequence). The V end was cut by 3 bases, the J end by 4 bases, with 13 bases between. This CDR3 spans 14 amino acids. CDR3 sequence: CASSSPGHGTEAFF. The CDR3 nucleotides read TGTGCCAGCAGCTCCCCAGGGCATGGCACTGAAGCTTTCTTT.

The chain joins TRBV24-1 to TRBJ1-5, with 7 bases lining up with TRBD1. Trimming removed 3 bases from V and 4 bases from J; junction bases left unmatched: 11. The germline V gene encodes CDR1 KGHDR and CDR2 SFDVKD. CDR3 length: 17 residues. As DNA, the CDR3 is TGTGCCACCAGTGATCCTCCCCTCGGGACAGATAATCAGCCCCAGCATTTT. Residues: CATSDPPLGTDNQPQHF.

This sequence joins TRBV11-2 and TRBJ2-3; unclear D gene. The CDR3 totals 13 residues. Per the germline V gene, CDR1 is SGHAT and CDR2 is FQNNGV. V shed 0 bases and J shed 6 bases, with 7 bases lying between them. The CDR3 coding sequence is TGTGCCAGCAGCTTAGAACGAGAGGATACGCAGTATTTT. This sequence encodes CASSLEREDTQYF. The whole variable domain, filled in from reference TRBV11-2 and TRBJ2-3, reads EAGVAQSPRYKIIEKRQSVAFWCNPISGHATLYWYQQILGQGPKLLIQFQNNGVVDDSQLPKDRFSAERLKGVDSTLKIQPAKLEDSAVYLCASSLEREDTQYFGPGTRLTVL.

V gene TRBV3-1 (or the pseudogene TRBV3-2) combines with J gene TRBJ2-5, with 10 nucleotides matching TRBD1. The CDR3 runs 16 residues. Germline values: CDR1 LGHDT, CDR2 YNNKEL (reference sequence). Trimming at V came to 1 base and at J to 4 bases, leaving 6 bases not matched to a gene. In DNA form, the CDR3 reads TGTGCCAGCAGCCAAGTCGCGGGACAGGGGCGAGAGACCCAGTACTTC. This translates into CASSQVAGQGRETQYF.

The rearrangement links TRBV6-2 or TRBV6-3 to TRBJ1-5, with 9 bases identical to TRBD1. Germline-derived CDR1 and CDR2 are MNHEY and SVGEGT. This CDR3 comprises 16 residues. V lost 2 bases, J lost 4 bases, and 6 bases stayed unmatched. As DNA, the CDR3 is TGTGCCAGCAGTTACGTCTCCGGGACAGGGAATCAGCCCCAGCATTTT. This translates into CASSYVSGTGNQPQHF.

The chain's CDR3 is CASSLLPGDEAFF. In DNA form, the CDR3 reads TGTGCCAGCAGCCTACTACCGGGTGATGAAGCTTTCTTT. The V and J genes are TRBV9 and TRBJ1-1, with unresolved D. Germline values: CDR1 SGDLS, CDR2 YYNGEE. This CDR3 is 13 amino acids long. With 4 bases removed from V and 7 bases from J, the gap between germline ends came to 14 bases.

The chain has TRBV6-6 and TRBJ1-1; the match to TRBD1 covers 11 bases. There are 20 residues in the CDR3. Unmatched junction bases numbered 18, after V lost 6 bases and J lost 0 bases. Germline-derived CDR1 and CDR2 are MNHNY and SVGAGI (reference sequence). The CDR3 reads CASSLQWPGQGGYLNTEAFF. The CDR3 nucleotides are TGTGCCAGCAGCTTACAATGGCCGGGACAGGGGGGCTACTTGAACACTGAAGCTTTCTTT.

The V call is TRBV7-2, the J call TRBJ1-3; 12 bases are a match to TRBD1. The CDR3 sequence is 13 residues long. The ends lost 8 bases at V and 10 bases at J; junction bases unmatched: 6. Germline V gene lookup returns CDR1 SGHTA and CDR2 FQGNSA. CDR3 protein: CASALGQGATIYF. As DNA, the CDR3 is TGTGCCAGCGCCCTGGGACAGGGGGCTACCATATATTTT.

This chain links TRBV28 with TRBJ2-1; 15 nucleotides agree with TRBD2. There are 18 residues in the CDR3. From germline, CDR1 is MDHEN and CDR2 SYDVKM. The V gene end was trimmed by 6 bases and the J gene end by 0 bases; junction bases not matched to a gene: 6. CDR3 loop: CASRDGTSGRSSYNEQFF. For the CDR3, the DNA is TGTGCCAGCAGGGACGGGACTAGCGGGAGGAGCTCCTACAATGAGCAGTTCTTC.

This sequence joins TRBV29-1 and TRBJ1-2, with TRBD1 matching over 7 bases. This CDR3 spans 16 amino acids. CDR1 is SQVTM, CDR2 ANQGSEA, per germline. Trimming removed 1 base from V and 3 bases from J; junction bases left unmatched: 11. The CDR3 is CSVEVMRGQADYGYTF. For the CDR3, the DNA is TGCAGCGTTGAAGTGATGAGAGGACAGGCGGACTATGGCTACACCTTC.

The V and J genes are TRBV6-2 or TRBV6-3 and TRBJ1-5; 9 bases fit TRBD1. CDR3 length: 15 residues. Germline V gives CDR1 MNHEY, CDR2 SVGEGT. The V segment lost 0 bases and the J segment 6 bases; nucleotides outside the gene matches: 3. CDR3: CASSYSGDRAQPQHF. CDR3 nucleotides: TGTGCCAGCAGTTACTCAGGGGACAGGGCTCAGCCCCAGCATTTT.

V gene TRBV2 combines with J gene TRBJ1-4; 10 positions match TRBD1. V gave up 4 bases and J gave up 8 bases; unmatched junction bases: 13. Per the germline V gene, CDR1 is SNHLY and CDR2 is FYNNEI. This CDR3 comprises 17 residues. The CDR3 DNA is TGTGCCAGCAGTGGCCGGGACAGGGGATCCAAATCCGAAAAACTGTTTTTT. It codes for CASSGRDRGSKSEKLFF.

The J gene is TRBJ1-1, the V gene TRBV15; a possible D gene is TRBD1 (5 bases). The CDR3 totals 14 residues. V gave up 3 bases and J gave up 5 bases, with 13 bases separating them. Germline V lookup: CDR1 LNHNV, CDR2 YYDKDF (reference sequence). The CDR3 DNA follows: TGTGCCACCAGCAGGGGGGGGAGTGGGACTGAAGCTTTCTTT. Its protein product is CATSRGGSGTEAFF.

The chain recombines TRBV24-1 with TRBJ2-5; possibly TRBD1 for D (5 bases). The CDR3 runs 15 residues. V lost 5 bases, J lost 2 bases, and 14 bases lay in between. Per the germline V gene, CDR1 is KGHDR and CDR2 is SFDVKD. The CDR3 loop is CATSGIRERQETQYF. CDR3 in DNA: TGTGCCACCAGTGGTATCAGGGAACGGCAAGAGACCCAGTACTTC.

V gene TRBV7-2 combines with J gene TRBJ2-7; 9 bases are a match to TRBD1. The CDR3 has 13 amino acids. V lost 6 bases to trimming and J lost 5 bases; unmatched junction nucleotides: 5. Germline CDR1 is SGHTA and CDR2 is FQGNSA. The CDR3 is CASRGTGSNEQYF. Here the CDR3 DNA reads TGTGCCAGCAGGGGGACAGGGAGCAACGAGCAGTACTTC.

V usage is TRBV4-2 and J usage is TRBJ2-2, with a tentative D call TRBD1 (6 bases). The CDR3 contains 15 residues. V lost 4 bases, J lost 6 bases, and 15 bases lay in between. Germline V gene data show CDR1 as LGHNA and CDR2 as YNFKEQ. CDR3 sequence reads: CASSPSGGGPGELFF. In DNA, the CDR3 is TGTGCCAGCAGCCCGAGTGGGGGCGGCCCCGGGGAGCTGTTTTTT.

This sequence joins TRBV27 and TRBJ2-4; 7 bases agree with TRBD1. This CDR3 spans 17 amino acids. CDR1 is MNHEY, CDR2 SMNVEV, per germline (reference sequence). J lost 1 base, V lost 5 bases, and 11 bases had no gene match. Here the CDR3 reads CASSPDRVATAKNIQYF. CDR3 sequence (DNA): TGTGCCAGCAGTCCCGACAGGGTTGCGACTGCCAAAAACATTCAGTACTTC.

This rearrangement joins TRBV19 to TRBJ2-7; D not resolved. Germline-derived CDR1 and CDR2 are LNHDA and SQIVND (reference sequence). The CDR3 covers 13 residues. V dropped 1 base and J dropped 6 bases, with 10 bases sitting between them. The CDR3: CASSIGLKREQYF. The CDR3 DNA sequence: TGTGCCAGTAGTATAGGACTGAAACGCGAGCAGTACTTC.

This sequence joins TRBV19 and TRBJ1-1; 9 bases agree with TRBD1. Germline V CDR1 and CDR2: LNHDA, SQIVND (reference sequence). The trim removed 5 bases at V and 4 bases at J, leaving 5 bases unmatched. CDR3 length equals 14 residues. This CDR3 reads CASSWGQGVTEAFF. In DNA, the CDR3 is TGTGCCAGTAGTTGGGGACAGGGTGTCACTGAAGCTTTCTTT. Together with reference TRBV19 and TRBJ1-1, the CDR3 gives the full variable domain: DGGITQSPKYLFRKEGQNVTLSCEQNLNHDAMYWYRQDPGQGLRLIYYSQIVNDFQKGDIAEGYSVSREKKESFPLTVTSAQKNPTAFYLCASSWGQGVTEAFFGQGTRLTVV.

This chain uses TRBV7-2 with TRBJ1-2; TRBD1 matches 7 bases. The CDR3 runs 16 residues. Germline trimming cut 5 bases from V and 8 bases from J; bases unmatched to any gene: 17. Germline V gene sequence: CDR1 SGHTA, CDR2 FQGNSA. CDR3 amino acids: CASSQAQNRDRGGYTF. The CDR3 DNA reads TGTGCCAGCAGCCAAGCGCAGAACCGGGACAGAGGGGGCTACACCTTC. Full variable domain (missing parts from reference TRBV7-2 and TRBJ1-2): GAGVSQSPSNKVTEKGKDVELRCDPISGHTALYWYRQSLGQGLEFLIYFQGNSAPDKSGLPSDRFSAERTGGSVSTLTIQRTQQEDSAVYLCASSQAQNRDRGGYTFGSGTRLTVV.

The CDR3 loop reads CASSTGGRVGAGANVLTF. CDR3 in DNA: TGTGCCAGTAGTACAGGGGGCAGAGTAGGGGCTGGGGCCAACGTCCTGACTTTC. V and J are TRBV19 and TRBJ2-6; TRBD1 matches 8 bases. This CDR3 region has 18 residues. After removal of 4 bases from V and 2 bases from J, the junction contained 10 bases not matched to a gene. Germline V lookup: CDR1 LNHDA, CDR2 SQIVND (reference sequence).

This clone was recorded only once. The chain recombines TRBV5-1 with TRBJ2-1; 10 nucleotides align to TRBD2. The CDR3 is 18 residues long. Germline CDR1 is SGHRS and CDR2 is YFSETQ. J gave up 3 bases and V 4 bases, and 13 bases lay outside the gene matches. The CDR3 here is CASSRNARTSGNYNEQFF. CDR3 bases: TGCGCCAGCAGCCGAAACGCTCGAACTAGCGGGAACTACAATGAGCAGTTCTTC. The variable domain in full, completed from reference TRBV5-1 and TRBJ2-1, reads KAGVTQTPRYLIKTRGQQVTLSCSPISGHRSVSWYQQTPGQGLQFLFEYFSETQRNKGNFPGRFSGRQFSNSRSEMNVSTLELGDSALYLCASSRNARTSGNYNEQFFGPGTRLTVL.

The rearrangement uses TRBV5-1 and TRBJ2-3; a weak D match, TRBD1 (7 bases). Germline V gene data show CDR1 as SGHRS and CDR2 as YFSETQ. V lost 2 bases, J lost 2 bases, and 15 bases lay in between. This CDR3 spans 16 amino acids. CDR3 residues: CASSLGGLAPTDTQYF. DNA of the CDR3: TGCGCCAGCAGCTTAGGGGGCCTAGCGCCCACAGATACGCAGTATTTT.

This rearrangement joins TRBV30 to TRBJ1-3; no firm D call. Germline CDR1 is GTSNPN and CDR2 is SVGIG (reference sequence). This CDR3 region has 14 residues. Trimming removed 2 bases from V and 0 bases from J, with 8 bases in between. CDR3 sequence (DNA): TGTGCCTGGAGTCCAGATTACTCTGGAAACACCATATATTTT. It is translated as CAWSPDYSGNTIYF.